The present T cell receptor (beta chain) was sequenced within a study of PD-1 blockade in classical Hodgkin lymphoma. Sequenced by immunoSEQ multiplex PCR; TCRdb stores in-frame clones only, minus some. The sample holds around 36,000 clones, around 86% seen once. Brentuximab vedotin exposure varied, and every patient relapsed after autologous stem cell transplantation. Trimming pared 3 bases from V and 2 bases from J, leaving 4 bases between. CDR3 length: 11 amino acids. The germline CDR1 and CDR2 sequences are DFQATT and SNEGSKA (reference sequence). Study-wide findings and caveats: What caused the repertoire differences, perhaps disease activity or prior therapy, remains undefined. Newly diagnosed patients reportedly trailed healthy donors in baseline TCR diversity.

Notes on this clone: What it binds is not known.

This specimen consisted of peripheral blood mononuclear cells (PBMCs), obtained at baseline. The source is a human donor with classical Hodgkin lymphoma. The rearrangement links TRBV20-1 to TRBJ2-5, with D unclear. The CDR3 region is CSASLQETQYF. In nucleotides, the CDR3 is TGCAGTGCTAGTCTACAAGAGACCCAGTACTTC.